The entry below gives a single T cell receptor beta chain sequence along with its context. Its antigen remains unidentified. These data originate in a study of cytomegalovirus exposure and HLA in healthy donors. Study outcomes and limitations: Both high specificity and high sensitivity reportedly marked the classifier's diagnosis of cytomegalovirus status. The study recorded 150 to 200 TCR beta chains that were cytomegalovirus-associated.

The PCR had 60 Vbeta and 13 Jbeta primers. Assay used: immunoSEQ multiplex PCR; TCRdb lists only in-frame clones, some missing. The sample consists of 95,000 to 150,000 clones, over 65% of them appearing once. This sequence was found in a man between 18 and 35 years old in good health and CMV-seropositive. The sample taken for sequencing was PBMCs.

As DNA, the CDR3 is TGTGCCAGTAGCCCGGGACAGGGGAACTATGGCTACACCTTC. Translated, it gives CASSPGQGNYGYTF. The rearrangement links TRBV19 to TRBJ1-2; 10 bases are a match to TRBD1. The germline CDR1 and CDR2 sequences are LNHDA and SQIVND (reference sequence). The CDR3 runs to 14 residues. Trimming cost V 6 bases and J 2 bases; bases outside gene matches: 3.